This note documents a single T cell receptor beta chain sequence. Its target is unknown. This record belongs to a study of shared clonotypes between healthy human individuals. Partitioning of CD4+ cells yielded a CD45RA+ naive subset and a CD45RA-negative memory subset. Study-wide results and limits: Rarefaction curves obtained for sorted subsets showed sequencing incomplete despite large depth. Larger richness was generally estimated for naive than memory subsets. The sampled material consisted only of blood, and tissue repertoires are likely to differ.

With V trimmed by 6 bases and J by 9 bases, 5 bases remained unmatched. CDR3 length: 14 residues. CDR1 and CDR2 from the germline V gene are MDHEN and SYDVKM. Using immunoSEQ multiplex PCR, the repertoire was profiled, and TCRdb retains in-frame clones only, with some absent. Of over a million clones in the sample, around 78% are singletons; the top ten hold 0.6% to 0.75%. The V gene is TRBV28, the J gene TRBJ1-6, with 10 bases aligning to TRBD1. Sequenced: memory CD4+ T cells from PBMCs. Subset in this sample: CD45RA-negative fraction. The sequence derives from a man aged 18-30 years in good health. Some clones in this sample may be carry-over from other donors' samples. The chain's CDR3 is CASRSGTGVSPLHF. CDR3 bases: TGTGCCAGCAGATCCGGGACAGGGGTTTCACCCCTCCACTTT. Full variable domain (remainder filled in from reference TRBV28 and TRBJ1-6): DVKVTQSSRYLVKRTGEKVFLECVQDMDHENMFWYRQDPGLGLRLIYFSYDVKMKEKGDIPEGYSVSREKKERFSLILESASTNQTSMYLCASRSGTGVSPLHFGNGTRLTVT.